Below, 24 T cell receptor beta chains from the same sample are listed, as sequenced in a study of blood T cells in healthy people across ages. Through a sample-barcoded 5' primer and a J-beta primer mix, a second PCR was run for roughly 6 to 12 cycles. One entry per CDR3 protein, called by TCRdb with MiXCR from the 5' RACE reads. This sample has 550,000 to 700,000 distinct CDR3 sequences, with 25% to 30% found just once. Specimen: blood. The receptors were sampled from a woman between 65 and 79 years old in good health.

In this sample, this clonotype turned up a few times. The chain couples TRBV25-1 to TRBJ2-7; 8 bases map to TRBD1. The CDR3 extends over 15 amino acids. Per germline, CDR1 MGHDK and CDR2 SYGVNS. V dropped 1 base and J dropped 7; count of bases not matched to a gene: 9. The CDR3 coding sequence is TGTGCCAGCAGTGAATGGGGGGCAGGGGGCCATGAGCAGTACTTC. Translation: CASSEWGAGGHEQYF.

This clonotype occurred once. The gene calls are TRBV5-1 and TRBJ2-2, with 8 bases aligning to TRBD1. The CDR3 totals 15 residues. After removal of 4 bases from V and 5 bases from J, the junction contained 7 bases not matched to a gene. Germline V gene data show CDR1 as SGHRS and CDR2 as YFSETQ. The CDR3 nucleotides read TGCGCCAGCAGCCTGGACAGGGTTTCGACCGGGGAGCTGTTTTTT. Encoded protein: CASSLDRVSTGELFF.

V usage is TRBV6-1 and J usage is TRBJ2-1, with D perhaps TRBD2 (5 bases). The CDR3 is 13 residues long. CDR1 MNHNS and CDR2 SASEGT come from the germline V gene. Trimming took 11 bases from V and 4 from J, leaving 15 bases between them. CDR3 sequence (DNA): TGTGCCGCCGATCGCCGGGAATACAATGAGCAGTTCTTC. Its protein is CAADRREYNEQFF.

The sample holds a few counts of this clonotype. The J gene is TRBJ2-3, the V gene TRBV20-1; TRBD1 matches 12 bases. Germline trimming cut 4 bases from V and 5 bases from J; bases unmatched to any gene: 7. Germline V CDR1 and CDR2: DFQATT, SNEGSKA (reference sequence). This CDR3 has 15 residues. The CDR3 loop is CSATPGQGAGDTQYF. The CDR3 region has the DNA TGCAGTGCTACTCCGGGACAGGGGGCAGGAGATACGCAGTATTTT.

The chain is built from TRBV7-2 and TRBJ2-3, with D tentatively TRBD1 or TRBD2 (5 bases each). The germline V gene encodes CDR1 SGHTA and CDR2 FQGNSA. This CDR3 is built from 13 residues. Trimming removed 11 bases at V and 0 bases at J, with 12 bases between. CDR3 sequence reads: CARRDASTDTQYF. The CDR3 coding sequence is TGTGCCCGAAGGGACGCTAGCACAGATACGCAGTATTTT. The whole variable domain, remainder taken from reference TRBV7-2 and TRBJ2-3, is GAGVSQSPSNKVTEKGKDVELRCDPISGHTALYWYRQSLGQGLEFLIYFQGNSAPDKSGLPSDRFSAERTGGSVSTLTIQRTQQEDSAVYLCARRDASTDTQYFGPGTRLTVL.

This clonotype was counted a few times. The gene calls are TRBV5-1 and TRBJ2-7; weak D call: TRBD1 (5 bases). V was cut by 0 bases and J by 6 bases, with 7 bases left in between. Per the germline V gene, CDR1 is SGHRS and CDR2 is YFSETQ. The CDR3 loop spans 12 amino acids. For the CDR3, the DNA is TGCGCCAGCAGCTTGGCCGACAGCGAGCAGTACTTC. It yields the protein CASSLADSEQYF.

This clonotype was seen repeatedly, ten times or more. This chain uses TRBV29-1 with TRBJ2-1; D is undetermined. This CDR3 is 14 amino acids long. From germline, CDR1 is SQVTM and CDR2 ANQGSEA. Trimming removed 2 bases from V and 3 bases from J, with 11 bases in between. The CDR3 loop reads CSVEIHGSYNEQFF. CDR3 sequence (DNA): TGCAGCGTTGAAATTCATGGCAGCTACAATGAGCAGTTCTTC.

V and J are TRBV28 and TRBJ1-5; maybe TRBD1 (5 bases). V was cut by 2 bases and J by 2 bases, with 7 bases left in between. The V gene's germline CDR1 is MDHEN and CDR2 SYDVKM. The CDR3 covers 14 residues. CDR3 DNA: TGTGCCAGCAGTTTACCGGGGGGCAATCAGCCCCAGCATTTT. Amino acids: CASSLPGGNQPQHF.

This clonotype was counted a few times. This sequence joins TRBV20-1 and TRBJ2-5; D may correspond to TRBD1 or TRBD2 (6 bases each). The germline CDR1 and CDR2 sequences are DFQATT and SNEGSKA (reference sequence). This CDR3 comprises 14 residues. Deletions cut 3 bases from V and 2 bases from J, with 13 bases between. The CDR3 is CSASSGGPQETQYF. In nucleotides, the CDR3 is TGCAGTGCTAGTAGTGGGGGGCCTCAAGAGACCCAGTACTTC.

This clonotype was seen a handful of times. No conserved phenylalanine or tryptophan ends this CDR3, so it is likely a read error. The CDR3 here is CASSHLRTQNTEAFS. The CDR3, as DNA: TGTGCCAGCAGCCACTTGCGGACTCAGAACACTGAAGCTTTCTCT. The rearrangement joins TRBV3-1 to TRBJ1-1; unclear D gene. The CDR3 loop spans 15 amino acids. Germline lookup yields CDR1 LGHDT and CDR2 YNNKEL (reference sequence). The V and J ends lost 3 bases and 1 base respectively, with 12 bases between them.

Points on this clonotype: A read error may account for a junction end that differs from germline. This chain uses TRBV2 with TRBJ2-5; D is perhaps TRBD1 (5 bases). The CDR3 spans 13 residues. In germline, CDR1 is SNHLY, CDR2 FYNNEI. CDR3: CACSRAGQETQYF. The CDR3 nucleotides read TGTGCCTGCAGCAGGGCAGGCCAAGAGACCCAGTACTTC.

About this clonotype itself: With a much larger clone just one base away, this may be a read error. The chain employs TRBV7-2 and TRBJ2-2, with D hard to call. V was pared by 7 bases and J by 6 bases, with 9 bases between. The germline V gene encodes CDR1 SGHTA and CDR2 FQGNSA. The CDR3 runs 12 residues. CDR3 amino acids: CASNARAGELFF. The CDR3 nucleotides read TGTGCCAGCAACGCAAGGGCCGGGGAGCTGTTTTTT.

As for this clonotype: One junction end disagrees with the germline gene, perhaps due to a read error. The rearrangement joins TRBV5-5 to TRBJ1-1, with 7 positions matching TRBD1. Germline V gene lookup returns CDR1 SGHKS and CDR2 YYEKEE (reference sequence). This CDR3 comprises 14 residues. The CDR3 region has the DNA TGTGCCAGCAGCTCGAGACAGGGCGCTGCTGAAGCTCTCTTT. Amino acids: CASSSRQGAAEALF.

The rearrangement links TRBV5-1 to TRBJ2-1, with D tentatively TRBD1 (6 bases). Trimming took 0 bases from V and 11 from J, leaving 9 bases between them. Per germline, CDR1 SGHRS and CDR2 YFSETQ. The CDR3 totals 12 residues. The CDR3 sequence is CASSLETGKQFF. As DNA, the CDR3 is TGCGCCAGCAGCTTGGAAACAGGGAAGCAGTTCTTC.

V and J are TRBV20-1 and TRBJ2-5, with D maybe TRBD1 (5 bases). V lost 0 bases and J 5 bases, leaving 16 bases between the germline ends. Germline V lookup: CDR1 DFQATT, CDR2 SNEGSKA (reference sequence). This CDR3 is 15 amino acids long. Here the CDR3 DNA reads TGCAGTGCTAGAGATCTGGGCCAAGGGGTGGAGACCCAGTACTTC. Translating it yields CSARDLGQGVETQYF.

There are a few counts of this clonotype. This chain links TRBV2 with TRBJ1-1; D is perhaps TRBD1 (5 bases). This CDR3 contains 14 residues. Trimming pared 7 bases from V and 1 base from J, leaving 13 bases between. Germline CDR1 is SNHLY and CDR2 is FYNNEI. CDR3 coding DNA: TGTGCCAGCACGATCCTTGGGGGGAACACTGAAGCTTTCTTT. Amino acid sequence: CASTILGGNTEAFF.

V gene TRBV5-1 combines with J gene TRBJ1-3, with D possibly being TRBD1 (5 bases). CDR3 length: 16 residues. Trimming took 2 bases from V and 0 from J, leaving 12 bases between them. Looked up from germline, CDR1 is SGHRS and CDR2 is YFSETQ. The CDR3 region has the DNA TGCGCCAGCAGCTTCTCTCAGGGTCACTCTGGAAACACCATATATTTT. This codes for CASSFSQGHSGNTIYF. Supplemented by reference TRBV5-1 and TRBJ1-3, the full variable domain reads KAGVTQTPRYLIKTRGQQVTLSCSPISGHRSVSWYQQTPGQGLQFLFEYFSETQRNKGNFPGRFSGRQFSNSRSEMNVSTLELGDSALYLCASSFSQGHSGNTIYFGEGSWLTVV.

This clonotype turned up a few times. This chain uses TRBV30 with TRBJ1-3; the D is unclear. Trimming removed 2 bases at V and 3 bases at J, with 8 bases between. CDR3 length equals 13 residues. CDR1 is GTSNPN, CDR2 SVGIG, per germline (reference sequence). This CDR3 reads CAWSFLFGNTIYF. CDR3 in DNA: TGTGCCTGGAGTTTTCTCTTTGGAAACACCATATATTTT.

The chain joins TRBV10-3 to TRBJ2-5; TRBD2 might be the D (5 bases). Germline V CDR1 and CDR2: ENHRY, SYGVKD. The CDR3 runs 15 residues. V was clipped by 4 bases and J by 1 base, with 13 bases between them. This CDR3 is CAISGSRGSQETQYF. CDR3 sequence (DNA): TGTGCCATCAGTGGGTCACGGGGTTCCCAAGAGACCCAGTACTTC.

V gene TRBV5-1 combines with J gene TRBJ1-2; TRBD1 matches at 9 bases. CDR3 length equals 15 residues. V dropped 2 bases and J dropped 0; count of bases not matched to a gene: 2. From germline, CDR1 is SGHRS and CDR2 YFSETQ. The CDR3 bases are TGCGCCAGCAGCTTCACAGGGGGCTCTAACTATGGCTACACCTTC. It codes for CASSFTGGSNYGYTF.

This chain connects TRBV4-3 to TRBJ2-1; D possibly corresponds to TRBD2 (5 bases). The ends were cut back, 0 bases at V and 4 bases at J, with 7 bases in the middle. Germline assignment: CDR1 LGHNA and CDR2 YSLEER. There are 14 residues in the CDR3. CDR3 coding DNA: TGCGCCAGCAGCCAAGAAAGGACTTACAATGAGCAGTTCTTC. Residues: CASSQERTYNEQFF.

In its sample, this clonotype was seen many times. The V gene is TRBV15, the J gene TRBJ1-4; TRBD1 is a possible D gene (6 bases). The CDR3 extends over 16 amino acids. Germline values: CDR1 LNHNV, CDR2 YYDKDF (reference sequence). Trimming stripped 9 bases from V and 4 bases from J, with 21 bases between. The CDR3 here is CATQRTDFLDNEKLFF. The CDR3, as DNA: TGTGCCACACAACGGACAGATTTCCTTGATAATGAAAAACTGTTTTTT.

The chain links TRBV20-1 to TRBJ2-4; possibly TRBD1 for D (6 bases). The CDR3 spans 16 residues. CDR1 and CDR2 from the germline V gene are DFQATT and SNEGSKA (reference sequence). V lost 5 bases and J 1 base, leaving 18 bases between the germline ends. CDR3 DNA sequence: TGCAGTGCTCCCCTGGCAACCGGACAGGCCAAAAACATTCAGTACTTC. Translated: CSAPLATGQAKNIQYF.

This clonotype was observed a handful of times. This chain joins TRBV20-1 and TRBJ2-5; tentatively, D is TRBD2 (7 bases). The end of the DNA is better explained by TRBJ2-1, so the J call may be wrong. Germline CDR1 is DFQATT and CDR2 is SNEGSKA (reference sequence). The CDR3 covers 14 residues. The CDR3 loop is CSARDRGGWDEQFF. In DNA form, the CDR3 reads TGCAGTGCTAGAGATCGCGGGGGCTGGGATGAGCAGTTCTTC.